This T cell receptor beta chain was sequenced for a study of blood T cell repertoires in COVID-19 (dated by TCRdb to about 2020). Study-level background: Samples covering the acute and convalescent phases of COVID-19 were provided by collaborators in the United States, Italy and Spain. The prospective study material was composed of cDNA or gDNA derived from T cells, B-cell-depleted T cells, or PBMCs. Subjects who had been exposed to COVID-19, were actively infected with it, or had recovered from it provided the deeply sampled blood TCRbeta repertoires that made up the dataset. The repertoires were released in a freely available public database intended as a resource for research on the immune response to SARS-CoV-2. Samples were obtained from the ongoing ImmuneRACE study (first 160 participants) and from 1,000 to 1,500 subjects provided by 6 global collaborators. A de-identified subject ID, COVID-19 status, age in years and sex were almost always included in the sample metadata. Where HLA class I and class II types were available, the types were taken from metadata supplied by the sample provider, not from assay-based typing. Study-wide findings and limitations: The amount of clinical and demographic metadata varied by source and participant and was provided uncurated.

Participants in the prospective study were enrolled through a virtual design, were aged about 18 to 100 years, and lived in 24 United States geographic areas. To assign participants to cohorts, the prospective study relied on clinical history that participants themselves reported in a screening survey and a study questionnaire. ImmuneRACE Cohort 3 recovered participants were defined by two consecutive negative NP/OP PCR tests, healthcare professional clearance, or symptom resolution. Mobile phlebotomists in the prospective study collected whole blood, serum and a nasopharyngeal or oropharyngeal swab from every participant. Additional blood draws and questionnaires over an approximately two-month period could optionally be provided by prospective study participants. Prospective study blood samples were shipped either frozen or at room temperature before DNA extraction. Concerning this clone itself: Its antigen remains undetermined. Per-nucleotide qualities are absent, and no much larger clonotype sits a single base away.

The immunoSEQ Assay, a bias-controlled multiplex PCR, was used to amplify TCRbeta CDR3 regions from genomic DNA. The original pipeline was this. Within the assay, amplification of reference gene primers was used to estimate how many nucleated cells each sample contained. To quantify the absolute abundance of each unique TCRbeta CDR3 rearrangement, sequence reads were collapsed and filtered. For each sample, productive Simpson clonality was calculated as the square root of Simpson's diversity index over productive rearrangements. Drawn from immuneACCESS, this table holds only the in-frame rearrangements with V and J called that TCRdb kept. Clones are partly lost; checked studies trace under half to an unresolved V gene and leave the rest unexplained. From that table come the V and J calls and clone size; the DNA was used to work out D and trimming. In all, the sample holds around 190,000 clones, and approximately 84% of those were seen once. The top ten hold roughly 3.2% of the sample.

The sample consisted of PBMCs or T cells enriched from blood (not recorded which). The receptor comes from a woman aged 30 to 39 who had recovered from COVID-19.

The CDR3 is CASSYSRTLGNTEAFF. The DNA sequence reads TGTGCCAGCAGTTACTCGAGGACACTGGGGAACACTGAAGCTTTCTTT. Recombination connected TRBV6-5 to TRBJ1-1; TRBD1 is possibly the D segment (5 matching bases). The CDR3 contains 16 residues, cysteine and phenylalanine counted. Of the read, only the CDR3 DNA is kept; its 48 bases are in frame from base 1. CDR1 MNHEY and CDR2 SVGAGI were looked up in the germline V gene. V gives up 0 bases and J gives up 1 base, and the segment between their germline ends measures 12 bases.